What follows describes a single T cell receptor beta chain. The method was immunoSEQ multiplex PCR; TCRdb's version includes in-frame clones alone and lacks a portion of them. This sample has 250,000 to 350,000 clones, with approximately 89% found just once. This entry belongs to a study of blood T cell repertoires in COVID-19. Study-level information: Specimens from acute and convalescent COVID-19 originated in the United States, Italy and Spain. PBMCs, B-cell-depleted T cells, or T cells were the source of the cDNA or gDNA that made up the material.

Seattle's enrolled individuals joined amid active infection and were then monitored longitudinally. The specimen sequenced was peripheral blood. The sequence came from a woman aged 25-40 years with COVID-19, enrolled during active disease.

This chain's CDR3 is CASSVLREEQYF. The CDR3 DNA reads as TGTGCCAGCAGTGTATTAAGAGAGGAGCAGTACTTC. The chain carries TRBV28 and TRBJ2-7; the D is unclear. The germline CDR1 and CDR2 sequences are MDHEN and SYDVKM. The CDR3 contains 12 residues. Trimming cost V 5 bases and J 7 bases, with 12 bases left between them. Variable domain in full (rest from reference TRBV28 and TRBJ2-7): DVKVTQSSRYLVKRTGEKVFLECVQDMDHENMFWYRQDPGLGLRLIYFSYDVKMKEKGDIPEGYSVSREKKERFSLILESASTNQTSMYLCASSVLREEQYFGPGTRLTVT.